Below, 7 T cell receptor beta chains from the same sample are listed, as sequenced in a study of a mutant IDH1 vaccine in newly diagnosed glioma. The assay was immunoSEQ multiplex PCR, and TCRdb's table has in-frame clones only and misses some. The sample gives tens of thousands of clones, 84% of which show up once; 4.1% is in the top ten. As for time point: week 35, safety follow-up. With topical imiquimod, each dose of the vaccine consisted of 300 ug of mutant IDH1 20-mer peptide. These receptors' targets are unknown. The sequences come from PBMCs, collected from a glioma patient whose treatment included an IDH1 peptide vaccine. The receptors here all came from a woman under 30 with glioma.

The J gene is TRBJ2-5, the V gene TRBV7-2; D ambiguous. The germline V gene encodes CDR1 SGHTA and CDR2 FQGNSA. V lost 1 base and J lost 4, with 4 bases in between. The CDR3 length is 12 residues. CDR3 sequence: CASSLVGETQYF. CDR3 in DNA: TGTGCCAGCAGCTTAGTTGGAGAGACCCAGTACTTC.

The rearrangement links TRBV6-1 to TRBJ1-2, with a tentative D call TRBD1 (5 bases). CDR1 and CDR2 (germline): MNHNS, SASEGT. V lost 2 bases to trimming and J lost 5 bases, with 18 bases between them. The CDR3 spans 16 residues. CDR3 region: CASSEIVLRQRYGYTF. CDR3 in DNA: TGTGCCAGCAGTGAAATTGTCCTGAGACAGCGATATGGCTACACCTTC.

This clone has a handful of counts. The chain has TRBV6-6 and TRBJ1-2; D gene ambiguous. CDR1 MNHNY and CDR2 SVGAGI come from the germline V gene (reference sequence). This CDR3 has 12 amino acids. Trimming removed 6 bases at V and 3 bases at J, with 8 bases between. The CDR3 DNA reads as TGTGCCAGCAGCTTGAGTGACTATGGCTACACCTTC. It codes for CASSLSDYGYTF.

V gene TRBV13 combines with J gene TRBJ1-1, with D unresolved. V lost 3 bases to trimming and J lost 6 bases, with 5 bases between them. The CDR3 contains 11 residues. CDR1 PRHDT and CDR2 FYEKMQ come from the germline V gene (reference sequence). CDR3 protein: CASSLLSEAFF. The CDR3 nucleotides are TGTGCCAGCAGCTTGTTGTCTGAAGCTTTCTTT.

Here the CDR3 reads CASSLAGLTNQPQHF. The CDR3 DNA sequence: TGTGCCAGCAGCTTGGCCGGGTTGACGAATCAGCCCCAGCATTTT. This chain uses TRBV5-8 with TRBJ1-5; D gene ambiguous. Trimming removed 0 bases at V and 4 bases at J, with 11 bases between. The CDR3 spans 15 residues. Per the germline V gene, CDR1 is SGHTS and CDR2 is YDEGEE.

The chain links TRBV27 to TRBJ2-7; the D gene could be TRBD1 or TRBD2 (7 bases each). The CDR3 has 15 amino acids. Germline-derived CDR1 and CDR2 are MNHEY and SMNVEV (reference sequence). Between the trimmed V and J ends, which lost 3 bases and 6 bases, there was a span of 18 bases. The CDR3 DNA reads TGTGCCAGCAGTTTTGCGGGGGTAACAGGGGTCGAGCAGTACTTC. It encodes CASSFAGVTGVEQYF.

This clone has a single count. The V gene is TRBV6-5, the J gene TRBJ1-1, with D tentatively TRBD1 (6 bases). Trimming removed 1 base from V and 4 bases from J, with 7 bases in between. Germline values: CDR1 MNHEY, CDR2 SVGAGI. The CDR3 covers 13 residues. CDR3 amino acids: CASSYYRATEAFF. CDR3 nucleotide sequence: TGTGCCAGCAGTTACTACAGGGCCACTGAAGCTTTCTTT.